This TCR beta chain comes out of a study of blood T cell repertoires in COVID-19. In the study overall: Some COVID-19 samples were acute and others convalescent; all came from the United States, Italy and Spain.

Using immunoSEQ multiplex PCR, the repertoire was profiled, and TCRdb retains in-frame clones only, with some absent. The sample consists of roughly 130,000 clones, roughly 78% of them appearing once. The junction had 4 bases not matched to a gene; V was cut back by 4 bases and J by 5 bases. This CDR3 is 15 amino acids long. Germline V gene data show CDR1 as LGHNA and CDR2 as YNFKEQ. The TCR originated in a man in his sixties with acute or convalescent COVID-19. Sequencing used peripheral blood. The chain couples TRBV4-2 to TRBJ2-2; 10 nucleotides agree with TRBD2. The CDR3 DNA reads as TGTGCCAGCAGCCGGGGGGGACTAGCGACCGGGGAGCTGTTTTTT. Translation gives CASSRGGLATGELFF.